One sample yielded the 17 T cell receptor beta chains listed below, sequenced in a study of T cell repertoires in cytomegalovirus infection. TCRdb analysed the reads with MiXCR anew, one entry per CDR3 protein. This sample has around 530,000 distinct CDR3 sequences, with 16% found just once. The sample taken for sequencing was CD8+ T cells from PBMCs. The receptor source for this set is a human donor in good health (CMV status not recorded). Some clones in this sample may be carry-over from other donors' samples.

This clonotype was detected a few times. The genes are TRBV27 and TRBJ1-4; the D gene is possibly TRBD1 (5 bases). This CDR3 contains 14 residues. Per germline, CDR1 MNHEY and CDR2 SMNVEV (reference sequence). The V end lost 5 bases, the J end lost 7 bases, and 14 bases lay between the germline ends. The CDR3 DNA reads TGTGCCAGCAGTCCCTTAGGGGACGGTGAAAAACTGTTTTTT. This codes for CASSPLGDGEKLFF.

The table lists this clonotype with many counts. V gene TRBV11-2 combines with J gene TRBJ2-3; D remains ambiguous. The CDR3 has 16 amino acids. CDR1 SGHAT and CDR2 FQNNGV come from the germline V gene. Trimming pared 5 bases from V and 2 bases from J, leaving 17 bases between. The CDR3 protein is CASSPLEEIVTDTQYF. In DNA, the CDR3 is TGTGCCAGCAGCCCCCTGGAAGAAATAGTCACAGATACGCAGTATTTT. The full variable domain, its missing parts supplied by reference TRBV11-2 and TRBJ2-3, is EAGVAQSPRYKIIEKRQSVAFWCNPISGHATLYWYQQILGQGPKLLIQFQNNGVVDDSQLPKDRFSAERLKGVDSTLKIQPAKLEDSAVYLCASSPLEEIVTDTQYFGPGTRLTVL.

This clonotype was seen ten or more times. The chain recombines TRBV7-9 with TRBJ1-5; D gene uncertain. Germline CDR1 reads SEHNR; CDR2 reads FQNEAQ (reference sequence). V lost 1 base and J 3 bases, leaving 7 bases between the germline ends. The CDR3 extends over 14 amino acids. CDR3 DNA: TGTGCCAGCAGCTTAGGAGAAACCAATCAGCCCCAGCATTTT. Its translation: CASSLGETNQPQHF.

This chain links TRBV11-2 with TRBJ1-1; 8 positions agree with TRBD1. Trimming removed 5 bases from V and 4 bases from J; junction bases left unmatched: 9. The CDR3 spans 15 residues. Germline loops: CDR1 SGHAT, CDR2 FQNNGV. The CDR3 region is CASSPRTGRATEAFF. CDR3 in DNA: TGTGCCAGCAGCCCCCGGACAGGGCGGGCCACTGAAGCTTTCTTT.

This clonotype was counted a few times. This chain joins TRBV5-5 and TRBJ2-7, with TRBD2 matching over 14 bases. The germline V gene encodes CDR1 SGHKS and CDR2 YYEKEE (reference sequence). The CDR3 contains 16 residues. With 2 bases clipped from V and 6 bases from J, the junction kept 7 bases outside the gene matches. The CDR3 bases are TGTGCCAGCAGCTTCCCGGGACTAGCGGGAGTAGGCGAGCAGTACTTC. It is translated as CASSFPGLAGVGEQYF.

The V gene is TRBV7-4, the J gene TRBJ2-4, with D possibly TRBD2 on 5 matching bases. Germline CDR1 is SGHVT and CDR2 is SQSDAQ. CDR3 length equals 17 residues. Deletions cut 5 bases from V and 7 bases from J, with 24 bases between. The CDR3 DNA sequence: TGTGCCAGCAGCCTTGAAGGCGGACTCGCACTCCGTAACATTCAGTACTTC. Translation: CASSLEGGLALRNIQYF.

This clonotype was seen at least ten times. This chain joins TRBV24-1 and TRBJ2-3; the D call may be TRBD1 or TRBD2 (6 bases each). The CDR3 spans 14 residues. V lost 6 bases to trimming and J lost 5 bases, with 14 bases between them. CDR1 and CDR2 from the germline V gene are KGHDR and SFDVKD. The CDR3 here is CATSPAGGRDTQYF. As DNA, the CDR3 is TGTGCCACCAGTCCCGCCGGGGGCCGAGATACGCAGTATTTT.

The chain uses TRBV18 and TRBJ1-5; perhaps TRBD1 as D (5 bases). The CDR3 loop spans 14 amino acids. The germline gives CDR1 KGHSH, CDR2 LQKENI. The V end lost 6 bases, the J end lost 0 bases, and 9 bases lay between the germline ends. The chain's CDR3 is CASSETDSNQPQHF. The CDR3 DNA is TGTGCCAGCTCCGAGACAGATAGCAATCAGCCCCAGCATTTT.

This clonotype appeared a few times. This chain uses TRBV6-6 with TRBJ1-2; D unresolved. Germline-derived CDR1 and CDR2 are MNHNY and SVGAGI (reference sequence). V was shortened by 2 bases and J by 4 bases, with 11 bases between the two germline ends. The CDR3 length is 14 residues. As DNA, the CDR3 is TGTGCCAGCAGTTACGGGGAGGACCTCTATGGCTACACCTTC. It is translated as CASSYGEDLYGYTF.

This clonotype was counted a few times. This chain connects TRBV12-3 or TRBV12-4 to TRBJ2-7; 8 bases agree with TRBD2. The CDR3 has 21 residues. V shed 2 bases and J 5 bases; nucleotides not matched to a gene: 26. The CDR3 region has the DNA TGTGCCAGCAGTTTATTGGGCCCCCGGTCTAGCGGGTTTCATAACTTCCACGAGCAGTACTTC. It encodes CASSLLGPRSSGFHNFHEQYF.

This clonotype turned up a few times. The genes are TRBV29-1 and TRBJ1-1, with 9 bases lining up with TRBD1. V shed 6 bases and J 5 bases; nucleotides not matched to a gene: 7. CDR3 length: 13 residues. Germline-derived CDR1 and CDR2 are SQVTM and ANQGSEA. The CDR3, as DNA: TGCAGCGTGGTGGGACAGGGTAGGACTGAAGCTTTCTTT. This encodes CSVVGQGRTEAFF.

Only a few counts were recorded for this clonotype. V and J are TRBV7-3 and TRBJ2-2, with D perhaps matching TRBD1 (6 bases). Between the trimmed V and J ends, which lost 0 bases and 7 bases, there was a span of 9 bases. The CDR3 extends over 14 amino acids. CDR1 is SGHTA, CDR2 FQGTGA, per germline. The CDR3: CASSLTGGGGELFF. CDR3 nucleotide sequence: TGTGCCAGCAGCTTAACAGGGGGTGGCGGGGAGCTGTTTTTT. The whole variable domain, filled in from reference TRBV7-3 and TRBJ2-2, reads GAGVSQTPSNKVTEKGKYVELRCDPISGHTALYWYRQSLGQGPEFLIYFQGTGAADDSGLPNDRFFAVRPEGSVSTLKIQRTERGDSAVYLCASSLTGGGGELFFGEGSRLTVL.

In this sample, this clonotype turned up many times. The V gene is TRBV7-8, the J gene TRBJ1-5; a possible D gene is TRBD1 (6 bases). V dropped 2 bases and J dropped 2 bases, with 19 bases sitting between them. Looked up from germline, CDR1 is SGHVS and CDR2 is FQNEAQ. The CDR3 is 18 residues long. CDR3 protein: CASSLNRVEGSGNQPQHF. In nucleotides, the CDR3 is TGTGCCAGCAGCTTAAACAGGGTAGAGGGAAGCGGCAATCAGCCCCAGCATTTT.

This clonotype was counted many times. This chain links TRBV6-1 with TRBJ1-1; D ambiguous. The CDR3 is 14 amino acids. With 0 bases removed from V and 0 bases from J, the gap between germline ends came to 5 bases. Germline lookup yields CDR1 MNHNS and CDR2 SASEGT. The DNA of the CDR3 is TGTGCCAGCAGTGAAGCACAATTGAACACTGAAGCTTTCTTT. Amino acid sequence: CASSEAQLNTEAFF.

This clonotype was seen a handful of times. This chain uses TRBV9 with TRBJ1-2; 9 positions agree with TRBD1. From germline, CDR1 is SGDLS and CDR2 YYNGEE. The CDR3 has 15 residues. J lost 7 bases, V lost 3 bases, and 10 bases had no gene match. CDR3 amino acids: CASSESRTGVPGYTF. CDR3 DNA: TGTGCCAGCAGCGAGAGCCGGACAGGGGTGCCTGGCTACACCTTC.

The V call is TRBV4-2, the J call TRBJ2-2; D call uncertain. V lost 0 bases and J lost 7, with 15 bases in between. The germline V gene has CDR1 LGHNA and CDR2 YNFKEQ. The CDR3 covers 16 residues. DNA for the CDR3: TGTGCCAGCAGCCAAGATGGGCCGGAATGGAACGGGGAGCTGTTTTTT. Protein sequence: CASSQDGPEWNGELFF.

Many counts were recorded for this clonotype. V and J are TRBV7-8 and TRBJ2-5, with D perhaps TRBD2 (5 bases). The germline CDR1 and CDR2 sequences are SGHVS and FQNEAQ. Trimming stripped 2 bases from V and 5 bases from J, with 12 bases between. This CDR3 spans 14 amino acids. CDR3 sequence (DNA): TGTGCCAGCAGCTTAACGGGGAACCCGGAGACCCAGTACTTC. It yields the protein CASSLTGNPETQYF. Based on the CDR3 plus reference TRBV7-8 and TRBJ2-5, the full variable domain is GAGVSQSPRYKVAKRGQDVALRCDPISGHVSLFWYQQALGQGPEFLTYFQNEAQLDKSGLPSDRFFAERPEGSVSTLKIQRTQQEDSAVYLCASSLTGNPETQYFGPGTRLLVL.